This T cell receptor beta chain was recovered during a study of T cell repertoires in aging, cancer and after chemotherapy. By frequency in the sample, this clonotype is large (0.1 to 1%). TRB rearrangements spanning V, D and J were amplified using mixed TRB-A/B primers. TCRdb used MiXCR to reprocess the multiplex PCR reads, holding one entry per CDR3 protein. The sample has 1,500 to 2,000 distinct CDR3 sequences; around a quarter are singletons. The template was genomic DNA from peripheral blood, not RNA. In germline, CDR1 is SQVTM, CDR2 ANQGSEA. The CDR3 totals 15 residues. V was clipped by 2 bases and J by 3 bases, with 17 bases between them.

The source of this sequence is a human donor with a solid tumor. The sequenced sample was blood. V and J are TRBV29-1 and TRBJ2-7; no definite D call. CDR3 nucleotide sequence: TGCAGCGTTGAATTGGGAACTCATAATTACTACGAGCAGTACTTC. The encoded protein is CSVELGTHNYYEQYF.